This TCR beta chain was captured in a study of blood T cells in healthy people across ages. Study conclusions and caveats: A strong correlation was found between TCR beta diversity and the percentage of naive T cells. Both higher diversity and more naive CD4+ cells marked long-lived donors when set against aged donors.

With respect to this clonotype: Its cognate antigen is unknown.

Combining a sample-barcoded 5' primer with a J-beta primer mix, a second PCR ran for about 6 to 11 cycles. TCRdb reanalysed the 5' RACE reads using MiXCR and keeps one entry per CDR3 protein. The data contain around 1,000,000 distinct CDR3 sequences, approximately 38% of them singletons. Per the germline V gene, CDR1 is SGHTA and CDR2 is FQGNSA. The CDR3 runs to 14 residues. Deletions cut 5 bases from V and 6 bases from J, with 13 bases between. The sequenced material came from blood. The sequence derives from a man aged 18 to 29 in good health. This chain connects TRBV7-2 to TRBJ1-4; the D is unclear. CDR3 sequence (DNA): TGTGCCAGCAGCCGACGGGTTATGTATGAAAAACTGTTTTTT. Translated: CASSRRVMYEKLFF. Combining the CDR3 with reference TRBV7-2 and TRBJ1-4 gives the whole variable domain GAGVSQSPSNKVTEKGKDVELRCDPISGHTALYWYRQSLGQGLEFLIYFQGNSAPDKSGLPSDRFSAERTGGSVSTLTIQRTQQEDSAVYLCASSRRVMYEKLFFGSGTQLSVL.